This record concerns one TCR beta chain sequence. The data were obtained in a study of blood T cell repertoires in COVID-19. Overall study context: The United States, Italy and Spain were the sources of the acute and convalescent COVID-19 samples. The analysed material was cDNA or gDNA that came from T cells, B-cell-depleted T cells, or PBMCs.

Authors' data handling: Amplification of reference gene primers provided the estimated nucleated cell counts. The assay was immunoSEQ multiplex PCR, and TCRdb's table has in-frame clones only and misses some. V and J calls and clone size follow that table, whereas D and trimming were derived from the DNA. The sample holds about 59,000 clones; approximately 89% are singletons and the top ten take around 6.9%. This CDR3 is 13 amino acids long. Germline V gene lookup returns CDR1 SGHKS and CDR2 YYEKEE (reference sequence). V gave up 1 base and J gave up 8 bases, with 9 bases separating them. The chain recombines TRBV5-5 with TRBJ1-4, with TRBD1 as a possible D gene (5 bases). The sample was peripheral blood. The TCR originated in a man aged 55 to 70 with active or convalescent COVID-19. CDR3 in DNA: TGTGCCAGCAGCTTGATCCCAGGGGAAAAACTGTTTTTT. It codes for CASSLIPGEKLFF.